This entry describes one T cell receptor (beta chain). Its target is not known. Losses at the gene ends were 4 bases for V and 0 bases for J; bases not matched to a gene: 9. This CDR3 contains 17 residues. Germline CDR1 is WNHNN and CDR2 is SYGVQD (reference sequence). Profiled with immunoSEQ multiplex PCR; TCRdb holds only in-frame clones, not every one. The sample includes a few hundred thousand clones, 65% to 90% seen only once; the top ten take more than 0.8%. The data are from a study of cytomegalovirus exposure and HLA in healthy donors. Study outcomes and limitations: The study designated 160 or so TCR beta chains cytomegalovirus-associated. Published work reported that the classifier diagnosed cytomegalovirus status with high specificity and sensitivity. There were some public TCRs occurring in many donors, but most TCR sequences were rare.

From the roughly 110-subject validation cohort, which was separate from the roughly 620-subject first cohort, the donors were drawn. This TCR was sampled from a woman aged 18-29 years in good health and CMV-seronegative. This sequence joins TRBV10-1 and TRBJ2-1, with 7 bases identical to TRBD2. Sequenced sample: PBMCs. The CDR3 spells CASSGATSWLSYNEQFF. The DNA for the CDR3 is TGCGCCAGCAGTGGAGCGACTAGCTGGCTCTCCTACAATGAGCAGTTCTTC.